These T cell receptor beta chains were read from a single sample in a study of human T cells and chemical hapten exposure. Each CDR3 protein is one row after TCRdb ran MiXCR on the RACE reads. The sample contains about 52,000 distinct CDR3 sequences, approximately 11% of which appear only once. The sequences come from whole blood, collected in connection with sensitization to the hapten diphenylcyclopropenone (DPC). The receptors stem from a woman aged 40 to 50 with alopecia areata. Some clones in this sample may be carry-over from other donors' samples. The CDR3 runs from the conserved cysteine through the conserved F or W.

j_call: TRBJ2-7
v_call: TRBV7-3
cdr3_aa: CASSRLWGDEQYF

j_call: TRBJ1-1
v_call: TRBV2
cdr3_aa: CASSEMWGRTEAFF

j_call: TRBJ2-1
v_call: TRBV28
cdr3_aa: CASSRQGLTLNEQFF

j_call: TRBJ2-3
v_call: TRBV7-6
cdr3_aa: CASSLVRASGTDTQYF

j_call: TRBJ2-7
v_call: TRBV20-1
cdr3_aa: CSAQTPGLARVPYEQYF

j_call: TRBJ2-1
v_call: TRBV29-1
cdr3_aa: CSVEDLADYNEQFF

j_call: TRBJ1-1
v_call: TRBV29-1
cdr3_aa: CSVARQGVNTEAFF

j_call: TRBJ2-7
v_call: TRBV18
cdr3_aa: CASSPPRGGTPYEQYF

j_call: TRBJ2-1
v_call: TRBV6-1
cdr3_aa: CASGPSLWDEQFF

j_call: TRBJ2-1
v_call: TRBV20-1
cdr3_aa: CSANRDRGNEQFF

j_call: TRBJ2-5
v_call: TRBV6-2/TRBV6-3
cdr3_aa: CASMVGGLQETQYF

j_call: TRBJ2-5
v_call: TRBV6-5
cdr3_aa: CASSYSDRTGETQYF

j_call: TRBJ2-1
v_call: TRBV7-9
cdr3_aa: CASSRGLANNEQFF

j_call: TRBJ2-7
v_call: TRBV24-1
cdr3_aa: CATSAPVDYEQYF

j_call: TRBJ2-1
v_call: TRBV29-1
cdr3_aa: CSNRRGANEQFF

j_call: TRBJ2-3
v_call: TRBV2
cdr3_aa: CASNLAGTDTQYF

j_call: TRBJ2-2
v_call: TRBV6-2/TRBV6-3
cdr3_aa: CASSSPGSGELFF

j_call: TRBJ1-5
v_call: TRBV2
cdr3_aa: CASNLDGQPQHF

j_call: TRBJ2-3
v_call: TRBV11-2
cdr3_aa: CASSLDPRGRGTDTQYF

j_call: TRBJ2-3
v_call: TRBV7-3
cdr3_aa: CASSVAGVQDTQYF

j_call: TRBJ2-3
v_call: TRBV12-3/TRBV12-4
cdr3_aa: CASSSDRWLTYF

j_call: TRBJ2-3
v_call: TRBV6-5
cdr3_aa: CAGSYGTVEGTDTQYF

j_call: TRBJ2-4
v_call: TRBV11-2
cdr3_aa: CASSQGQQNIQYF

j_call: TRBJ1-1
v_call: TRBV6-5
cdr3_aa: CASRKGQVNTEAFF

j_call: TRBJ1-1
v_call: TRBV28
cdr3_aa: CASSLGVTEAFF

j_call: TRBJ1-1
v_call: TRBV27
cdr3_aa: CASSFRASGEAFF

j_call: TRBJ2-3
v_call: TRBV2
cdr3_aa: CARGTSGTDTQYF

j_call: TRBJ2-7
v_call: TRBV30
cdr3_aa: CAWNAGTYEQYF